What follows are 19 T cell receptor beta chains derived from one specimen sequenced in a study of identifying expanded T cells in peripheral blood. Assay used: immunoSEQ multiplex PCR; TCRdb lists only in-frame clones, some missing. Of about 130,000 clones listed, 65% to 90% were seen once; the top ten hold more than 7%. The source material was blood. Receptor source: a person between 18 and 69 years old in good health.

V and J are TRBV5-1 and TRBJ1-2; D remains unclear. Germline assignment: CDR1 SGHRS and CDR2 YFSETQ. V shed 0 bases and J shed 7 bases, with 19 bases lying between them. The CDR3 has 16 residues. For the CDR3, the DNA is TGCGCCAGCAGCTTGGAGGTAGTGCGGACGAGTGGTGGCTACACCTTC. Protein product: CASSLEVVRTSGGYTF.

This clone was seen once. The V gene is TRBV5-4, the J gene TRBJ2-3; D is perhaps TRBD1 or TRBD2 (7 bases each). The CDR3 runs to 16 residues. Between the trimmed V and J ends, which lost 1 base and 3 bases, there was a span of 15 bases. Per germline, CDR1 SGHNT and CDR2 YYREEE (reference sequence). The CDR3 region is CASSLPQGRVTDTQYF. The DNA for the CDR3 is TGTGCCAGCAGCTTGCCACAGGGGAGGGTTACAGATACGCAGTATTTT. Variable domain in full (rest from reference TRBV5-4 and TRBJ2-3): ETGVTQSPTHLIKTRGQQVTLRCSSQSGHNTVSWYQQALGQGPQFIFQYYREEENGRGNFPPRFSGLQFPNYSSELNVNALELDDSALYLCASSLPQGRVTDTQYFGPGTRLTVL.

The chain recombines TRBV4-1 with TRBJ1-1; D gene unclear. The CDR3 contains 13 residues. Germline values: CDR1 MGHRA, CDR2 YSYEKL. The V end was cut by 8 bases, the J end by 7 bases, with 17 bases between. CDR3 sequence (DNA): TGCGCCAGCGGAGGGATTACGGGGATTGAAGCTTTCTTT. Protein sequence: CASGGITGIEAFF.

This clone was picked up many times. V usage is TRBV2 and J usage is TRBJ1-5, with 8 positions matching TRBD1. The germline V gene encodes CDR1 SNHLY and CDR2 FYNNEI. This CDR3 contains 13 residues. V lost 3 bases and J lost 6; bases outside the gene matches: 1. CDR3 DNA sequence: TGTGCCAGCAGTGACAGGGGGCGTCAGCCCCAGCATTTT. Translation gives CASSDRGRQPQHF.

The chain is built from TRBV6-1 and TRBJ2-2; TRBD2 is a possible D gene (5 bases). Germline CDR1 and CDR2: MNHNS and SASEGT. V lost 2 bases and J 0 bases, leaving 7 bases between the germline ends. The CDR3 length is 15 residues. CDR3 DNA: TGTGCCAGCAGTGAATCGAGGGCGAACACCGGGGAGCTGTTTTTT. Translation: CASSESRANTGELFF.

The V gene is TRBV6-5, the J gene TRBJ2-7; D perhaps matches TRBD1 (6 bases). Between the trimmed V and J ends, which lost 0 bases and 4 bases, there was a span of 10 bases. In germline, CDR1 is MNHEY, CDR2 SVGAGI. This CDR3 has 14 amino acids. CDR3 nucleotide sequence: TGTGCCAGCAGTTACTCGGGGGCTCCTTACGAGCAGTACTTC. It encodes CASSYSGAPYEQYF.

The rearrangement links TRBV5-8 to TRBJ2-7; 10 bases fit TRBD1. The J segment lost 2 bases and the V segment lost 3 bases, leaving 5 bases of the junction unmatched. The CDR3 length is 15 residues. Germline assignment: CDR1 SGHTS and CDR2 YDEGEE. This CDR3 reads CASSSTGQGTYEQYF. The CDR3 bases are TGTGCCAGCAGCTCAACGGGACAGGGGACCTACGAGCAGTACTTC.

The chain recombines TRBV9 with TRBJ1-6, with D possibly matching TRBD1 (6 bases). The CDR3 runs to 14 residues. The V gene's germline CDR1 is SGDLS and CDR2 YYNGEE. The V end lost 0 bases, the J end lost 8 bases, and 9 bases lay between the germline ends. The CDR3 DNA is TGTGCCAGCAGCGTAGGGACAGAGCATTCACCCCTCCACTTT. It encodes CASSVGTEHSPLHF.

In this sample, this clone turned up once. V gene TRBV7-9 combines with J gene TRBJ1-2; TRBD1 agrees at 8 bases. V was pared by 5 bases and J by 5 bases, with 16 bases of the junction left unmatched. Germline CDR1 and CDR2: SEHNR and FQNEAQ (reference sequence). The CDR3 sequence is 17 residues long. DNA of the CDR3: TGTGCCAGCAGCCTGCCCGGGACAGGCCCCACCCTTTATGGCTACACCTTC. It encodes CASSLPGTGPTLYGYTF.

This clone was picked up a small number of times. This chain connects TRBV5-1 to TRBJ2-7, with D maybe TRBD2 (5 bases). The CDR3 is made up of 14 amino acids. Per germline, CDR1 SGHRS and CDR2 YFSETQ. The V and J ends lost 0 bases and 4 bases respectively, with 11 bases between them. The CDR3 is CASSLASGGYEQYF. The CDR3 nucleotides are TGCGCCAGCAGCTTGGCCTCGGGCGGGTACGAGCAGTACTTC. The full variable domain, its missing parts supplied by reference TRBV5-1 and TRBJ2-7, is KAGVTQTPRYLIKTRGQQVTLSCSPISGHRSVSWYQQTPGQGLQFLFEYFSETQRNKGNFPGRFSGRQFSNSRSEMNVSTLELGDSALYLCASSLASGGYEQYFGPGTRLTVT.

The CDR3 DNA is TGTGCCAGCAGTGAGACTAGCGGGACGGTGGCCGGGGAGCTGTTTTTT. Its translation: CASSETSGTVAGELFF. The V gene is TRBV2, the J gene TRBJ2-2, with 11 bases aligning to TRBD2. The CDR3 runs to 16 residues. The trim removed 3 bases at V and 6 bases at J, leaving 6 bases unmatched. Germline V CDR1 and CDR2: SNHLY, FYNNEI.

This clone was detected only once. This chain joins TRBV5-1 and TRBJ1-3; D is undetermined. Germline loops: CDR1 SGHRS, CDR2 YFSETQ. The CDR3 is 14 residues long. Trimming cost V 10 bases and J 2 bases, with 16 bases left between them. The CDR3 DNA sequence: TGCGCCTCTCGGAGAGGGTTTGCTGGAAACACCATATATTTT. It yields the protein CASRRGFAGNTIYF. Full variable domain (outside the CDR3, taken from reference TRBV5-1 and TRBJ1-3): KAGVTQTPRYLIKTRGQQVTLSCSPISGHRSVSWYQQTPGQGLQFLFEYFSETQRNKGNFPGRFSGRQFSNSRSEMNVSTLELGDSALYLCASRRGFAGNTIYFGEGSWLTVV.

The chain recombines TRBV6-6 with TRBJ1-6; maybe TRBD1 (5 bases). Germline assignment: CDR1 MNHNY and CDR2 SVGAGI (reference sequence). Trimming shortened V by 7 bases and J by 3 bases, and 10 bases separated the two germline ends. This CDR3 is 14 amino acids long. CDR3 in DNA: TGTGCCAGCATAGACAGCAGCTATAATTCACCCCTCCACTTT. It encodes CASIDSSYNSPLHF.

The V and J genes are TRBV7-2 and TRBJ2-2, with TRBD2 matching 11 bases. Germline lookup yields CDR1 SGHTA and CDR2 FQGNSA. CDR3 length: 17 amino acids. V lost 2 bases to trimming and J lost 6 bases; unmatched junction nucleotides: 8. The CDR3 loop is CASSLSISGGAPGELFF. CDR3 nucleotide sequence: TGTGCCAGCAGCTTAAGTATTAGCGGGGGGGCCCCCGGGGAGCTGTTTTTT.

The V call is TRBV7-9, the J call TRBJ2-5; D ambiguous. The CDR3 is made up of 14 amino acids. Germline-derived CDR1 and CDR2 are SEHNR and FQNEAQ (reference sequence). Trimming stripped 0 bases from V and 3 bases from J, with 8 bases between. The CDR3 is CASSLAVGKETQYF. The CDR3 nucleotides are TGTGCCAGCAGCTTAGCGGTAGGGAAAGAGACCCAGTACTTC. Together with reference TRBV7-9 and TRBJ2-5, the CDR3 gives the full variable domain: DTGVSQNPRHKITKRGQNVTFRCDPISEHNRLYWYRQTLGQGPEFLTYFQNEAQLEKSRLLSDRFSAERPKGSFSTLEIQRTEQGDSAMYLCASSLAVGKETQYFGPGTRLLVL.

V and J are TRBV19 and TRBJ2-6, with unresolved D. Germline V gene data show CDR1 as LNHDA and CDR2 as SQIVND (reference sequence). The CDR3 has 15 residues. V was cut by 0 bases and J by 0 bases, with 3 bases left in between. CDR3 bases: TGTGCCAGTAGTATAGACAGCTCTGGGGCCAACGTCCTGACTTTC. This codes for CASSIDSSGANVLTF.

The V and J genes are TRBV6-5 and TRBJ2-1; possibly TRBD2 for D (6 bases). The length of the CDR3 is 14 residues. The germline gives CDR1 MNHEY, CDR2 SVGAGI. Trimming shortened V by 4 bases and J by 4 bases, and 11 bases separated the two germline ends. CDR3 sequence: CASSSGLEYNEQFF. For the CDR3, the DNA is TGTGCCAGCAGTTCGGGACTGGAGTACAATGAGCAGTTCTTC.

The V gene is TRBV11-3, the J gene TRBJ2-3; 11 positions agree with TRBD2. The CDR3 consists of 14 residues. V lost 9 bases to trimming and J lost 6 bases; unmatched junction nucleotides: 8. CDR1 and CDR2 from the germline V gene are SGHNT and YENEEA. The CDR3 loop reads CASKLAGDGDTQYF. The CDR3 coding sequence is TGTGCCAGTAAACTAGCGGGAGATGGGGATACGCAGTATTTT.

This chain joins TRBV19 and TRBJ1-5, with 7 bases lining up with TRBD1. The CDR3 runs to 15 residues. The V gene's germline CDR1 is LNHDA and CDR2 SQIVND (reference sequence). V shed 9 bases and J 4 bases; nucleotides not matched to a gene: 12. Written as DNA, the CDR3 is TGTGCCAGCAGGGGATCAGGGGGAGGAAATCAGCCCCAGCATTTT. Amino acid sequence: CASRGSGGGNQPQHF.